This entry describes one TCR beta chain. Its matching antigen is unknown. The data derive from a study of T cells after yellow fever vaccination. Whole-study findings and limits: Reappearing after the booster were most of the clones from primary vaccination (roughly 96% CD4, 70% to 90% CD8). When the response was secondary, it was weaker but reached its peak faster, day 5 versus 15.

CDR3 size: 14 residues. The germline CDR1 and CDR2 sequences are SGHRS and YFSETQ. V lost 2 bases to trimming and J lost 2 bases, with 9 bases between them. From the 5' RACE reads, TCRdb called clonotypes with MiXCR, one entry per CDR3 protein. The table has roughly 300,000 distinct CDR3 sequences, about 6.9% seen once. The V gene is TRBV5-1, the J gene TRBJ2-3; no definite D call. The clonotype comes from a man aged 18-30 years who received the YFV17D yellow fever vaccine. Sequences were derived from PBMCs, sampled about 41 days after the first yellow fever vaccination. CDR3 nucleotide sequence: TGCGCCAGCAGCTTATCCTCCGACACAGATACGCAGTATTTT. Translated: CASSLSSDTDTQYF. The full variable domain, completed using reference TRBV5-1 and TRBJ2-3, is KAGVTQTPRYLIKTRGQQVTLSCSPISGHRSVSWYQQTPGQGLQFLFEYFSETQRNKGNFPGRFSGRQFSNSRSEMNVSTLELGDSALYLCASSLSSDTDTQYFGPGTRLTVL.